These 10 T cell receptor beta chains share one sample of origin, sequenced in a study of memory CD4+ T cells and cytomegalovirus serostatus (dated by TCRdb to the late 2010s). Receptor libraries were prepared by the immunoSEQ multiplex PCR assay. TCRdb obtained this table from immuneACCESS and retained in-frame rearrangements with V and J assigned. These tables miss some clones; where compared with another copy, unresolved V genes account for less than half of the shortfall, and the remainder is unexplained. The sample table shows about 82,000 clones, and 80% are seen once. The ten largest clonotypes hold nearly 0.8% of the sample. Single viable CD3+CD4+CD8-CD45RO+ cells were sorted as memory CD4+ T cells on a FACSAria II. The source material was memory CD4+ T cells from blood. Receptors were obtained from an adult in good health and CMV-seronegative.

This chain links TRBV5-8 with TRBJ2-1; D is perhaps TRBD2 (6 bases). The CDR3 is made up of 15 amino acids. Per germline, CDR1 SGHTS and CDR2 YDEGEE. The V gene lost 2 bases and the J gene lost 7 bases, with 16 bases spanning the gap. CDR3 coding DNA: TGTGCCAGCAGCTTTGATGGGCAGGGAGGAAATGAGCAGTTCTTC. Its translation is CASSFDGQGGNEQFF.

This clone was observed once. The chain is built from TRBV4-2 and TRBJ2-1; possible D gene TRBD1, 5 bases. The germline gives CDR1 LGHNA, CDR2 YNFKEQ. The V end was cut by 0 bases, the J end by 0 bases, with 15 bases between. This CDR3 has 18 amino acids. CDR3 sequence: CASSQDLGRTLSYNEQFF. For the CDR3, the DNA is TGTGCCAGCAGCCAAGATCTCGGCCGGACACTCTCCTACAATGAGCAGTTCTTC.

This clone was recorded only once. The J gene is TRBJ1-3, the V gene TRBV5-1; no definite D call. V lost 6 bases and J 0 bases, leaving 19 bases between the germline ends. Germline CDR1 reads SGHRS; CDR2 reads YFSETQ. The CDR3 is 17 amino acids. CDR3 sequence reads: CASIITSIGSSGNTIYF. Written as DNA, the CDR3 is TGCGCCAGCATCATAACATCGATCGGGTCCTCTGGAAACACCATATATTTT.

CDR3 sequence reads: CASTGVRTGELFF. In DNA form, the CDR3 reads TGTGCCAGCACGGGTGTTAGAACCGGGGAGCTGTTTTTT. This chain uses TRBV2 with TRBJ2-2; D unresolved. Trimming removed 7 bases from V and 5 bases from J, with 11 bases in between. Germline lookup yields CDR1 SNHLY and CDR2 FYNNEI. This CDR3 spans 13 amino acids.

The chain recombines TRBV5-1 with TRBJ1-6; possibly TRBD1 for D (6 bases). Germline loops: CDR1 SGHRS, CDR2 YFSETQ. Trimming took off 2 bases at V and 10 bases at J, with 7 bases between the two ends. CDR3 size: 12 residues. CDR3 amino acids: CASSFRGSPLHF. The CDR3 bases are TGCGCCAGCAGCTTCAGGGGATCACCCCTCCACTTT.

The chain has TRBV6-1 and TRBJ2-7; the D call may be TRBD1 or TRBD2 (5 bases each). V lost 7 bases, J lost 3 bases, and 19 bases lay in between. CDR1 is MNHNS, CDR2 SASEGT, per germline. The CDR3 length is 15 residues. This chain's CDR3 is CASMGDRYSFYEQYF. The CDR3 nucleotides read TGTGCCAGCATGGGGGACCGCTATTCGTTCTACGAGCAGTACTTC.

The CDR3 is CASRPGTSFEKLFF. The CDR3 DNA is TGTGCCAGCAGGCCCGGGACGTCGTTTGAAAAACTGTTTTTT. The V call is TRBV2, the J call TRBJ1-4; D may be TRBD1 (5 bases). CDR1 and CDR2 (germline): SNHLY, FYNNEI. CDR3 length: 14 amino acids. The germline V and J ends were trimmed by 6 bases and 7 bases, with 15 bases remaining between them.

V and J are TRBV29-1 and TRBJ1-2; TRBD1 matches at 11 bases. With 3 bases clipped from V and 12 bases from J, the junction kept 3 bases outside the gene matches. The CDR3 spans 11 residues. Germline V gives CDR1 SQVTM, CDR2 ANQGSEA. The CDR3, as DNA: TGCAGCGTTGATGGGACAGGGGGGCACACCTTC. It yields the protein CSVDGTGGHTF.

The chain links TRBV14 to TRBJ2-2; 7 nucleotides match TRBD1. V gave up 4 bases and J gave up 6 bases; unmatched junction bases: 2. CDR3 length equals 13 residues. Germline V gene sequence: CDR1 SGHDN, CDR2 FVKESK. DNA of the CDR3: TGTGCCAGCAGCCTCCAGGGGGCCGGGGAGCTGTTTTTT. Translating it yields CASSLQGAGELFF.

The CDR3 spells CASSGGRNPSGNTIYF. CDR3 DNA: TGTGCCAGCAGTGGGGGACGGAACCCGTCTGGAAACACCATATATTTT. The J gene is TRBJ1-3, the V gene TRBV6-1; tentative D call: TRBD1 (5 bases). Trimming removed 4 bases at V and 1 base at J, with 14 bases between. This CDR3 has 16 amino acids. CDR1 and CDR2 (germline): MNHNS, SASEGT.